This T cell receptor (beta chain) was identified in a study of OX40 agonist ivuxolimab in advanced cancers. Background on the study: The patients received agonistic anti-OX40 (CD134) antibody ivuxolimab.

Trimming stripped 6 bases from V and 0 bases from J, with 13 bases between. Germline V lookup: CDR1 MRHNA, CDR2 SNTAGT. This CDR3 is built from 15 residues. Concerning this clone: As yet, its antigen is unknown.

Some clones are missing from TCRdb's copy, which holds only in-frame ones; the method was immunoSEQ multiplex PCR. The sample carries about 25,000 clones, roughly 91% recorded once. Study conclusions and caveats: Low normalized T-cell clonal expansion was also seen in some nonresponders.

Blood got drawn at baseline, again on cycle 4 day 1, and then on cycle 7 day 1. This chain joins TRBV6-4 and TRBJ2-3; D not resolved. The specimen was CD4+ or CD8+ T cells sorted from blood, collected in a trial of the OX40 agonist ivuxolimab. This clonotype originated in an adult with an advanced solid tumor such as melanoma, head and neck, liver or kidney cancer. The CDR3 DNA follows: TGTGCCAGCAGGAGGTCAGGAACTAGCACAGATACGCAGTATTTT. Amino acid sequence: CASRRSGTSTDTQYF.